Each of the 11 T cell receptor beta chains below was sequenced from the same sample in a study of cytomegalovirus exposure and HLA in healthy donors. The PCR ran on 60 Vbeta and 13 Jbeta primers. Method: immunoSEQ multiplex PCR; TCRdb's copy keeps in-frame clones and lacks some. The sample shows approximately 190,000 clones, roughly 80% of them seen only once. Specimen: PBMCs. The receptors stem from a man aged 35 to 55 in good health and CMV-seropositive.

This sequence joins TRBV6-5 and TRBJ2-2; 9 nucleotides align to TRBD1. Germline CDR1 and CDR2: MNHEY and SVGAGI. The CDR3 length is 15 residues. The V gene end was trimmed by 2 bases and the J gene end by 7 bases; junction bases not matched to a gene: 5. The DNA of the CDR3 is TGTGCCAGCAGTTACCACAGGGGGCGAATCGGGGAGCTGTTTTTT. Translating it yields CASSYHRGRIGELFF.

The chain combines TRBV11-2 with TRBJ2-2, with D unclear. V lost 5 bases, J lost 7 bases, and 11 bases lay in between. Germline CDR1 is SGHAT and CDR2 is FQNNGV. The CDR3 sequence is 13 residues long. The CDR3 reads CASSAPSVGELFF. The CDR3 DNA follows: TGTGCCAGCAGCGCGCCTTCGGTCGGGGAGCTGTTTTTT.

The V gene is TRBV6-5, the J gene TRBJ1-1, with 7 bases fitting TRBD1. CDR3 size: 11 residues. CDR1 is MNHEY, CDR2 SVGAGI, per germline. The trim removed 4 bases at V and 9 bases at J, leaving 2 bases unmatched. DNA of the CDR3: TGTGCCAGCAGTTTGGACAGGAAAGCTTTCTTT. Translating gives CASSLDRKAFF.

The V call is TRBV5-8, the J call TRBJ1-1; D perhaps matches TRBD1 (6 bases). This CDR3 spans 16 amino acids. The V gene lost 2 bases and the J gene lost 5 bases, with 19 bases spanning the gap. The V gene's germline CDR1 is SGHTS and CDR2 YDEGEE. Written as DNA, the CDR3 is TGTGCCAGCAGCTTCCGGACAGCCCTTGGGGCAACTGAAGCTTTCTTT. Amino acids: CASSFRTALGATEAFF.

This clone appeared once. The chain uses TRBV6-1 and TRBJ2-7; 7 nucleotides line up with TRBD2. V lost 6 bases to trimming and J lost 11 bases; unmatched junction nucleotides: 7. The CDR3 loop spans 11 amino acids. Germline CDR1 MNHNS, CDR2 SASEGT. CDR3: CASSEAGAKYF. The CDR3 DNA is TGTGCCAGCAGCGAGGCGGGAGCGAAGTACTTC.

The gene calls are TRBV4-3 and TRBJ1-6, with D perhaps TRBD1 (6 bases). V lost 1 base, J lost 7 bases, and 11 bases lay in between. The CDR3 runs 15 residues. Germline CDR1 LGHNA, CDR2 YSLEER. Here the CDR3 DNA reads TGCGCCAGCAGCCAAGCGACAGGCCCCAATTCACCCCTCCACTTT. The encoded protein is CASSQATGPNSPLHF.

This chain joins TRBV28 and TRBJ1-2; D may be TRBD1 (6 bases). This CDR3 region has 12 residues. The V gene lost 8 bases and the J gene lost 2 bases, with 9 bases spanning the gap. Germline V gives CDR1 MDHEN, CDR2 SYDVKM. The CDR3 loop reads CASGGQNYGYTF. The CDR3, as DNA: TGTGCCAGCGGAGGACAGAACTATGGCTACACCTTC.

V and J are TRBV7-2 and TRBJ2-4; the match to TRBD2 covers 9 bases. The V and J ends lost 5 bases and 0 bases, in that order; junction bases with no gene match: 5. The CDR3 is made up of 16 amino acids. CDR1 is SGHTA and CDR2 is FQGNSA in the germline V gene. The CDR3 region is CASSLTSGLAKNIQYF. DNA for the CDR3: TGTGCCAGCAGCCTGACTAGCGGTTTAGCCAAAAACATTCAGTACTTC. Supplemented by reference TRBV7-2 and TRBJ2-4, the full variable domain reads GAGVSQSPSNKVTEKGKDVELRCDPISGHTALYWYRQSLGQGLEFLIYFQGNSAPDKSGLPSDRFSAERTGGSVSTLTIQRTQQEDSAVYLCASSLTSGLAKNIQYFGAGTRLSVL.

CDR3 coding DNA: TGTGCCAGCAGTACAGGACAGGGTTTGAACACTGAAGCTTTCTTT. Its protein product is CASSTGQGLNTEAFF. The chain uses TRBV6-6 and TRBJ1-1; TRBD1 matches at 8 bases. CDR1 is MNHNY, CDR2 SVGAGI, per germline (reference sequence). V gave up 5 bases and J gave up 0 bases; unmatched junction bases: 5. The CDR3 is made up of 15 amino acids.

The sample holds a few counts of this clone. V is TRBV13 and J is TRBJ1-1, with D perhaps matching TRBD1 (6 bases). CDR1 and CDR2 from the germline V gene are PRHDT and FYEKMQ (reference sequence). The CDR3 covers 13 residues. V was shortened by 5 bases and J by 6 bases, with 13 bases between the two germline ends. As DNA, the CDR3 is TGTGCCAGCAGCATACAGGGTTCGGCTGAAGCTTTCTTT. Protein: CASSIQGSAEAFF.

The chain has TRBV6-5 and TRBJ1-5; 8 bases match TRBD1. Per the germline V gene, CDR1 is MNHEY and CDR2 is SVGAGI. The CDR3 loop spans 15 amino acids. The V segment lost 6 bases and the J segment 7 bases; nucleotides outside the gene matches: 11. DNA for the CDR3: TGTGCCAGCAGGGCAGGCAGGGGGCAGGAACAGCCCCAGCATTTT. Its translation is CASRAGRGQEQPQHF.